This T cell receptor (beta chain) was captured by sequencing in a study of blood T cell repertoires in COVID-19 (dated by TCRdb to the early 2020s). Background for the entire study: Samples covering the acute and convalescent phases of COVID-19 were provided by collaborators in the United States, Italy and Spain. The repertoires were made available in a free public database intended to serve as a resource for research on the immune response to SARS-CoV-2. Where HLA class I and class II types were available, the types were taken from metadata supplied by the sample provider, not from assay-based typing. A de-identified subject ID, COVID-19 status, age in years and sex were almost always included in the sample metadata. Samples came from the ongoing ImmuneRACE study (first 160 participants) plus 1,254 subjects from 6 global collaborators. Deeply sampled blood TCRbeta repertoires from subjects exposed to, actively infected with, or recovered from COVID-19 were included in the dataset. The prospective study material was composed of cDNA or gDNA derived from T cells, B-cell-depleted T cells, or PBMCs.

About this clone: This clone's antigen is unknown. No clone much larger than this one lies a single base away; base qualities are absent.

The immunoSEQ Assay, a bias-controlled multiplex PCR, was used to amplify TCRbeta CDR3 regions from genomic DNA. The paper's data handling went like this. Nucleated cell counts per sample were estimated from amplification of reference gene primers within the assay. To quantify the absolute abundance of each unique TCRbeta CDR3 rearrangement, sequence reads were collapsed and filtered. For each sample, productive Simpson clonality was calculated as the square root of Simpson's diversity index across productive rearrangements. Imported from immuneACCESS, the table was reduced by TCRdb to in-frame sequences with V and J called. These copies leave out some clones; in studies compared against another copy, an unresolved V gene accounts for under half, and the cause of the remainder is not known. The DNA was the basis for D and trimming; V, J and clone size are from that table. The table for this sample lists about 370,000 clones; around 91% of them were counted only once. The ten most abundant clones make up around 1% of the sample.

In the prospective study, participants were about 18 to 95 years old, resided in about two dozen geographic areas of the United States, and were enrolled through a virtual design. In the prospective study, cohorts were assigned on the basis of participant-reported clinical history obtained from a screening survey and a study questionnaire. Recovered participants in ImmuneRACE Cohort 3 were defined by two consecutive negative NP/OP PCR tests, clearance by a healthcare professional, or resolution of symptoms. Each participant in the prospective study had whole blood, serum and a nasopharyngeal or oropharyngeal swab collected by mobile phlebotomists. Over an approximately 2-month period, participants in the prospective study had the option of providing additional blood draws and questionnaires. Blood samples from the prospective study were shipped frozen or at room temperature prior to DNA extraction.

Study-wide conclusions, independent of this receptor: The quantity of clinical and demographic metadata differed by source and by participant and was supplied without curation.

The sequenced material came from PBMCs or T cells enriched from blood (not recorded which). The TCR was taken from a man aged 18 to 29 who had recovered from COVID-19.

The DNA sequence follows: TGTGCCAGCAACAGGGTATTGGGCTACACCTTC. It encodes CASNRVLGYTF. The rearrangement joined TRBV2 to TRBJ1-2; 6 matching bases give a weak D call of TRBD1. Taken from the germline V gene, the CDR1 and CDR2 loops are SNHLY and FYNNEI. Measured from the cysteine to the phenylalanine, the CDR3 is 11 residues long. Only the CDR3 part of the read is kept: 33 bases, read in frame from the first base. V lost 7 bases and J lost 8 bases; the stretch between them is 11 bases long.